This record covers a single TCR beta chain. The sample comes from a study of blood T cell repertoires in COVID-19. Study-wide context: Acute and convalescent COVID-19 specimens originated in the United States, Italy and Spain.

With 0 bases removed from V and 4 bases from J, the gap between germline ends came to 10 bases. There are 15 residues in the CDR3. CDR1 and CDR2 from the germline V gene are LGHNA and YSLEER. Method: immunoSEQ multiplex PCR; TCRdb's copy keeps in-frame clones and lacks some. Among about 220,000 clones listed, approximately 83% were seen once. The clonotype originates from a woman aged 25 to 39 who had recovered from COVID-19. Sequenced material: peripheral blood. The genes are TRBV4-3 and TRBJ2-1; TRBD2 might be the D (6 bases). The CDR3 protein is CASSQDWEVYNEQFF. The CDR3 DNA reads as TGCGCCAGCAGCCAAGACTGGGAGGTTTACAATGAGCAGTTCTTC.